The clone carrying this T cell receptor beta chain was seen only a few times. The data were taken from a study of blood T cell repertoires in COVID-19. Study overall: Samples came from the United States, Italy and Spain, spanning acute and convalescent COVID-19.

The CDR3 contains 15 residues. V shed 0 bases and J 4 bases; nucleotides not matched to a gene: 5. CDR1 and CDR2 from the germline V gene are MNHNY and SVGAGI (reference sequence). The protocol was immunoSEQ multiplex PCR, while the TCRdb copy is restricted to in-frame clones and leaves out a portion. The sample lists 10,000 to 15,000 clones, about 73% occurring once. The receptor's source is a human donor in a cohort sampled during active COVID-19. Material: peripheral blood. The V gene is TRBV6-6, the J gene TRBJ1-2; 7 nucleotides align to TRBD1. CDR3 in amino acids: CASSYSGQNRYGYTF. The CDR3 DNA reads as TGTGCCAGCAGTTACTCGGGACAGAATCGCTATGGCTACACCTTC.